This T cell receptor (beta chain) was identified in a study of T-cell reconstitution after alpha-beta-depleted transplantation in children. On this clonotype: Its antigen remains unidentified.

Broader study findings: Several hundred expanded graft clones reportedly supplied alpha-beta T cells about two months after transplant.

The CDR3 consists of 12 residues. Germline CDR1 reads DFQATT; CDR2 reads SNEGSKA (reference sequence). Researchers prepared the TCRbeta library using unique molecular identifiers, the study reports. TCRdb reprocessed the PCR reads with MiXCR, giving one entry per CDR3 protein. The sample records some 450,000 distinct CDR3 sequences, around 46% being singletons. The starting material was PBMCs, obtained before TCRalphabeta/CD19-depleted stem cell transplant. This TCR derives from a girl aged 2 to 9 with aplastic anemia, due to receive a stem cell transplant. This chain uses TRBV20-1 with TRBJ2-1, with 11 bases identical to TRBD2. The CDR3 region has the DNA TGCGCACCTTCTAGACTAGCGGGGACGCAGTTCTTC. Translation: CAPSRLAGTQFF.